This entry features one T cell receptor beta chain sequence. This clone was detected a few times. Its antigen specificity is not known. Qualities for individual bases were not recorded, and no much larger clone is one base off. A single peripheral blood draw of roughly 0.11 L on average was collected from each donor into heparinised tubes. Using a panel that included CD45RO, CCR7, CD25, CD127, CD95 and CD27, naive, central memory, regulatory and stem cell-like memory CD4+ T cells were sorted on a BD FACSAria II. A purity above 98% was achieved for all sorted populations. PBMCs were separated immediately by Lymphoprep density gradient centrifugation and were stained directly, without being cultured. So that batch effects would be minimized, each experiment stained and sorted samples in pairs, pairing one healthy donor with one patient. The High Capacity cDNA Reverse Transcription Kit was used to reverse transcribe all of the isolated RNA, meaning that expressed TCRB transcripts were what got sequenced. Deep immunoSEQ sequencing was applied to naive, central memory and regulatory T cell samples, giving an average of roughly 3.5 million total reads per sample. After sorted cells were lysed in RLT buffer, RNA was extracted with DNase-treated RNeasy Micro or Mini kits, with the choice depending on cell number. Each cell subset was processed on its own to prevent cross-contamination, while patient and healthy donor samples were processed together. Using the immunoSEQ multiplex PCR, TCRB sequences were amplified from cDNA into 87-bp fragments spanning the CDR3 region. Amplicons were sequenced on the Illumina HiSeq platform. Per the authors' processing: Synthetic template baselines were used to correct PCR bias computationally, reads within Hamming distance 2 were collapsed, and singletons that could not be merged were discarded. Reads were aligned to IMGT to assign V, D and J genes, CDR3 length, and insertions or deletions at six rearrangement sites. Within each subset, clonotype counts were normalized to sorted cell number, and only after that were true diversity and Gini coefficients computed with the tcR R package. The overlap coefficient, calculated on TCRB nucleotide sequences, was used to quantify repertoire sharing. Sourced from immuneACCESS, this table was stored by TCRdb with only in-frame sequences that have V and J called. A share of the clones is absent; for the studies checked, an unresolved V gene accounts for under half, and the remainder has no known explanation. Clone size and V and J calls were adopted from that table, with D and trimming inferred from the DNA. The sample profile shows roughly 300,000 clones; about a tenth of them were found once. The biggest ten clones account for over 0.95% of the sample.

These data come from a study of beta chain features in type 1 diabetes (dated by TCRdb to between 2017 and 2018). A note on the overall study: No differences in mean age, gender distribution, total cell number or subset yield were found between patients and healthy donors. A total of around 110,000,000 sorted cells were examined across all samples, and RNA yield correlated strongly with the number of cells per subset. Naive and central memory subsets were obtained from all 28 donors, but regulatory and stem cell-like memory subsets were isolated from only 8 patients and roughly eight healthy donors. The study compared TCRB repertoires of sorted circulating CD4+ T cell subsets between recently diagnosed type 1 diabetes patients and matched healthy donors. Overall study outcomes, separate from this receptor: Fewer insertions and more nucleotide deletions at VDJ recombination sites were observed in patients with type 1 diabetes, implying thymic rearrangement abnormalities. The naive, central memory and regulatory TCRB repertoires appeared to resemble one another more closely among patients than among healthy donors. Shorter templates might have been favored by PCR, but patient and control samples were amplified and corrected together, so both groups would have been affected equally by any skew. In all four CD4+ subsets, TCRB CDR3 length was moderately but significantly shorter in type 1 diabetes patients. Because the HLA sub-analyses included only small numbers of individuals, any influence of HLA type on TCRB rearrangement was left unresolved. Because cDNA rather than genomic DNA was sequenced, highly expressing activated cells could have been over-represented, although no difference in activation and CD3 levels was found between groups.

The germline V gene sets CDR1 to SGHVS and CDR2 to FQNEAQ. The germline V and J ends show losses of 5 bases and 4 bases respectively, and no gene match explains 5 bases of the junction. The CDR3 measures 14 amino acids from cysteine to phenylalanine. The read is trimmed to its CDR3 DNA, 42 bases read in frame from base 1. The receptor comes from a man aged 25-45 years with type 1 diabetes. The chain is encoded by TRBV7-8 joined to TRBJ2-7; 10 of the junction bases match TRBD1. Sequencing input: central memory CD4+ T cells from blood. The nucleotide sequence is TGTGCCAGCAGCCTAGTGGGACAGGGGTACGAGCAGTACTTC. The translation is CASSLVGQGYEQYF. With all but the CDR3 taken from the reference TRBV7-8 and TRBJ2-7 genes, the full variable domain is: GAGVSQSPRYKVAKRGQDVALRCDPISGHVSLFWYQQALGQGPEFLTYFQNEAQLDKSGLPSDRFFAERPEGSVSTLKIQRTQQEDSAVYLCASSLVGQGYEQYFGPGTRLTVT.